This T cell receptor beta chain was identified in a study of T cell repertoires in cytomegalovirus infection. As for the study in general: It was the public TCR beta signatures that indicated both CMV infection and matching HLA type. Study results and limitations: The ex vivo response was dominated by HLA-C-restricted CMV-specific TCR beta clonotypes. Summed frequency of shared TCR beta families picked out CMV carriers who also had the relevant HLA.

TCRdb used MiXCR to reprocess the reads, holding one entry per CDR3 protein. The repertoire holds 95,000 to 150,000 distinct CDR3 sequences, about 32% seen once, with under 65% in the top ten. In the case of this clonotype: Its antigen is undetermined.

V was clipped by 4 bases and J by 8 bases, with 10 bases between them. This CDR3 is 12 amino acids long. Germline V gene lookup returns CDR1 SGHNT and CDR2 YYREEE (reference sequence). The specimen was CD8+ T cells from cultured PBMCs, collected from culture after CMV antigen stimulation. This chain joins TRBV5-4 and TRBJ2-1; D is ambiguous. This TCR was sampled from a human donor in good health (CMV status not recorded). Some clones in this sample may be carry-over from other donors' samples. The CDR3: CASSARVDEQFF. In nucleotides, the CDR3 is TGTGCCAGCAGCGCTCGTGTGGATGAGCAGTTCTTC. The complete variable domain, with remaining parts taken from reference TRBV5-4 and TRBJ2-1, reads ETGVTQSPTHLIKTRGQQVTLRCSSQSGHNTVSWYQQALGQGPQFIFQYYREEENGRGNFPPRFSGLQFPNYSSELNVNALELDDSALYLCASSARVDEQFFGPGTRLTVL.